This T cell receptor beta chain was identified in a study of blood T cell repertoires in COVID-19 (dated by TCRdb to the early 2020s). About the full investigation: The collaborator samples originated in the United States, Italy and Spain and spanned the acute and convalescent phases of COVID-19. Where available, HLA class I and class II types were obtained from metadata supplied by the sample provider rather than from assay-based typing. The repertoires were released in a freely available public database meant as a resource for research on the immune response to SARS-CoV-2. The samples were drawn from the first 160 participants of the ongoing ImmuneRACE study and from 1,254 subjects provided by 6 global collaborators. The sample metadata nearly always contained a de-identified subject ID, COVID-19 status, age in years and sex. The prospective study material was composed of cDNA or gDNA derived from T cells, B-cell-depleted T cells, or PBMCs. Deeply sampled blood TCRbeta repertoires from subjects exposed to, actively infected with, or recovered from COVID-19 were included in the dataset. The investigation overall reported the following: Clinical and demographic metadata were provided uncurated, with the amount varying by source and participant.

The germline V gene gives CDR1 as SGHRS and CDR2 as YFSETQ. Counted from cysteine to phenylalanine, this CDR3 has 13 amino acids. Just CDR3 DNA is preserved here, 39 bases in frame from base 1. Trimming at the junction amounts to 1 base on V and 5 bases on J, and the germline ends lie 6 bases apart. As regards this clone: Which antigen it targets is not known. It has no much larger one-base neighbor in the sample; base qualities were not kept.

The collaborating institutions used their own protocols to collect whole blood in K2EDTA tubes. For TCRbeta analysis, collaborator samples were shipped as frozen whole blood, as isolated PBMCs, or as DNA extracted from either sample type. TCRbeta CDR3 regions were amplified from genomic DNA using the immunoSEQ Assay, a bias-controlled multiplex PCR. From the authors' description of their analysis: Nucleated cell counts per sample were estimated from amplification of reference gene primers within the assay. To quantify the absolute abundance of each unique TCRbeta CDR3 rearrangement, sequence reads were collapsed and filtered. For each sample, productive Simpson clonality was calculated as the square root of Simpson's diversity index across productive rearrangements. TCRdb's version of the immuneACCESS table is confined to in-frame rearrangements and falls short of the full clone set. An unresolved V gene accounts for under half of the shortfall where checked; the remainder is of unknown origin. For V, J and clone size, that table is used; D and trimming come from the DNA. Across this sample there are around 55,000 clones, with about nine tenths seen only once. The top ten clones comprise 5.5% to 8% of the sample.

This receptor chain uses TRBV5-1 and TRBJ2-2, with an unclear D gene assignment. Sequencing was carried out using peripheral blood. The source of this sequence is a man aged 35 to 55 with acute or convalescent COVID-19. The bases read TGCGCCAGCAGCTTGTCGGTGACCGGGGAGCTGTTTTTT. Translated, it reads CASSLSVTGELFF. The CDR3 plus the reference TRBV5-1 and TRBJ2-2 genes for the other parts give the full variable domain: KAGVTQTPRYLIKTRGQQVTLSCSPISGHRSVSWYQQTPGQGLQFLFEYFSETQRNKGNFPGRFSGRQFSNSRSEMNVSTLELGDSALYLCASSLSVTGELFFGEGSRLTVL.